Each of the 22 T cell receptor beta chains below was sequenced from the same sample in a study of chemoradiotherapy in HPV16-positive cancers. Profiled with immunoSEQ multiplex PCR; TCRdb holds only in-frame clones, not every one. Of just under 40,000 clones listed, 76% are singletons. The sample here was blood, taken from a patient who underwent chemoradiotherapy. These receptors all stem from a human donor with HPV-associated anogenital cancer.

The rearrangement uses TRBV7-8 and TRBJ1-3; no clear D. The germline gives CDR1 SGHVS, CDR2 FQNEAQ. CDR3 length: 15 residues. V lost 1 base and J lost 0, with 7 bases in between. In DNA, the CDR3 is TGTGCCAGCAGCTTAGTAGGTTTCTCTGGAAACACCATATATTTT. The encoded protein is CASSLVGFSGNTIYF. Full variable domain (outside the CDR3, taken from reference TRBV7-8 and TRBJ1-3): GAGVSQSPRYKVAKRGQDVALRCDPISGHVSLFWYQQALGQGPEFLTYFQNEAQLDKSGLPSDRFFAERPEGSVSTLKIQRTQQEDSAVYLCASSLVGFSGNTIYFGEGSWLTVV.

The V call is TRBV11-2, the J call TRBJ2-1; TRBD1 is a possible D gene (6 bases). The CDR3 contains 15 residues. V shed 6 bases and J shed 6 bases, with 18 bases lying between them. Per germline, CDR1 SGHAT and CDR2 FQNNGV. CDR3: CASRLTHRAPNEQFF. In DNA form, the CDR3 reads TGTGCCAGCAGACTCACCCACAGGGCCCCCAATGAGCAGTTCTTC.

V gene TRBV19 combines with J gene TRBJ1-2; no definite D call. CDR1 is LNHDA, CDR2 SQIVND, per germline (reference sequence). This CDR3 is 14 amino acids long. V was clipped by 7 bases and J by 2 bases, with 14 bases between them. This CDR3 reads CASNEGAVNYGYTF. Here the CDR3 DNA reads TGTGCCAGTAATGAGGGTGCAGTCAACTATGGCTACACCTTC. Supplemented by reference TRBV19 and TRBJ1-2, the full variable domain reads DGGITQSPKYLFRKEGQNVTLSCEQNLNHDAMYWYRQDPGQGLRLIYYSQIVNDFQKGDIAEGYSVSREKKESFPLTVTSAQKNPTAFYLCASNEGAVNYGYTFGSGTRLTVV.

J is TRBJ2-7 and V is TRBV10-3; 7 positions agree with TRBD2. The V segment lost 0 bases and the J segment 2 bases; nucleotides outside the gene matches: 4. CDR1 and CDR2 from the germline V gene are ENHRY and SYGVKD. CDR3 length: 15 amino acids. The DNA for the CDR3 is TGTGCCATCAGTGAGTCGGGGGGGACTGCCTACGAGCAGTACTTC. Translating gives CAISESGGTAYEQYF.

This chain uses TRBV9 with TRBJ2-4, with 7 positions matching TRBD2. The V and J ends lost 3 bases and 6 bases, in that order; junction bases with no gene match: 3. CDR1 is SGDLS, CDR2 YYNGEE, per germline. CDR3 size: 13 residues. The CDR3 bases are TGTGCCAGCAGCGGTGCTAGCGGAAACATTCAGTACTTC. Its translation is CASSGASGNIQYF.

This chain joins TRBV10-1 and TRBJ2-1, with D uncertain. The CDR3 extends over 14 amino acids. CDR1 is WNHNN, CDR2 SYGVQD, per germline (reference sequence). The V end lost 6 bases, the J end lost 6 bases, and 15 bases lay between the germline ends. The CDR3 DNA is TGCGCCAGCAGCACACTTAGGAGTGGCAATGAGCAGTTCTTC. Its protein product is CASSTLRSGNEQFF.

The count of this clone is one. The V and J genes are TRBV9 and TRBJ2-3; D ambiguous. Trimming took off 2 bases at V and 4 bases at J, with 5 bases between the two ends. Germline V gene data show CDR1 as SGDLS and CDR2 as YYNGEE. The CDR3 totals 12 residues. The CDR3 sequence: CASSVQSDTQYF. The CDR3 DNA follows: TGTGCCAGCAGCGTTCAGTCAGATACGCAGTATTTT. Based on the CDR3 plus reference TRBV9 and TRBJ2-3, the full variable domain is DSGVTQTPKHLITATGQRVTLRCSPRSGDLSVYWYQQSLDQGLQFLIQYYNGEERAKGNILERFSAQQFPDLHSELNLSSLELGDSALYFCASSVQSDTQYFGPGTRLTVL.

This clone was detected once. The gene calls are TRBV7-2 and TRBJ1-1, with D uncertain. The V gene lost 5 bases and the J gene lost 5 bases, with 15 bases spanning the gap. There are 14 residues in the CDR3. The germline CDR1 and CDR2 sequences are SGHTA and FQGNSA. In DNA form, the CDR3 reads TGTGCCAGCAGCCTCCTGAGGGAAGGGACTGAAGCTTTCTTT. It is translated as CASSLLREGTEAFF.

The CDR3 region is CAWRRTAIMNTEAFF. CDR3 in DNA: TGTGCCTGGAGACGGACAGCAATCATGAACACTGAAGCTTTCTTT. The V gene is TRBV30, the J gene TRBJ1-1, with D perhaps matching TRBD1 (6 bases). This CDR3 has 15 residues. CDR1 and CDR2 (germline): GTSNPN, SVGIG (reference sequence). The V gene lost 3 bases and the J gene lost 0 bases, with 14 bases spanning the gap.

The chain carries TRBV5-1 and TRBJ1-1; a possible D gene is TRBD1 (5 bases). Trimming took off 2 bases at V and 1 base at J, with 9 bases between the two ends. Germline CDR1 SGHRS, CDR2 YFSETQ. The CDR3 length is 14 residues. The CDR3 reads CASSFRGSNTEAFF. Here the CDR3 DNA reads TGCGCCAGCAGCTTTAGGGGATCGAACACTGAAGCTTTCTTT. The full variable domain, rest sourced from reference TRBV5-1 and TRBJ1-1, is KAGVTQTPRYLIKTRGQQVTLSCSPISGHRSVSWYQQTPGQGLQFLFEYFSETQRNKGNFPGRFSGRQFSNSRSEMNVSTLELGDSALYLCASSFRGSNTEAFFGQGTRLTVV.

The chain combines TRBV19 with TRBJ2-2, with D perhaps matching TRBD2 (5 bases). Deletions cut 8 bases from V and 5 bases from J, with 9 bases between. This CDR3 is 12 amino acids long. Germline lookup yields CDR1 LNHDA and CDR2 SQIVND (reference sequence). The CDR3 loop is CASQRDTGELFF. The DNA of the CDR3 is TGTGCCAGTCAACGGGATACCGGGGAGCTGTTTTTT. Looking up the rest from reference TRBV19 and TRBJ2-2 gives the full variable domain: DGGITQSPKYLFRKEGQNVTLSCEQNLNHDAMYWYRQDPGQGLRLIYYSQIVNDFQKGDIAEGYSVSREKKESFPLTVTSAQKNPTAFYLCASQRDTGELFFGEGSRLTVL.

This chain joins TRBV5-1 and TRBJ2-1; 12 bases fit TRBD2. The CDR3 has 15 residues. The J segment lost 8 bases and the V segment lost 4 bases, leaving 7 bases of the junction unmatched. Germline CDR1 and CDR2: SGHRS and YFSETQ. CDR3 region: CASSLTSGGGYEQFF. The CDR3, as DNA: TGCGCCAGCAGCCTGACTAGCGGGGGAGGGTATGAGCAGTTCTTC.

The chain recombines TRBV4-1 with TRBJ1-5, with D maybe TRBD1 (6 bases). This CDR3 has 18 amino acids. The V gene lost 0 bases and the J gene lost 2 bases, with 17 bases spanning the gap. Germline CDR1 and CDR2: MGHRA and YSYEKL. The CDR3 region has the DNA TGCGCCAGCAGCCAAGATCTCAACAGGGTGAGGGGCAATCAGCCCCAGCATTTT. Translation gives CASSQDLNRVRGNQPQHF.

CDR3 DNA sequence: TGTGCCAGCAGTTTATCCAGGAACTATGGCTACACCTTC. It specifies CASSLSRNYGYTF. This rearrangement joins TRBV28 to TRBJ1-2; D not certain. This CDR3 has 13 amino acids. The germline V and J ends were trimmed by 1 base and 2 bases, with 5 bases remaining between them. Looked up from germline, CDR1 is MDHEN and CDR2 is SYDVKM.

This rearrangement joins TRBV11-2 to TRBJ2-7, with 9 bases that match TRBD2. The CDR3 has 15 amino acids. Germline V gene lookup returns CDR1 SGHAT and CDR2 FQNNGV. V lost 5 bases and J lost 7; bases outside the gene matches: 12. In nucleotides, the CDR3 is TGTGCCAGCAGCCCCGCGGGCCTAGCGGGAACTGAGCAGTACTTC. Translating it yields CASSPAGLAGTEQYF.

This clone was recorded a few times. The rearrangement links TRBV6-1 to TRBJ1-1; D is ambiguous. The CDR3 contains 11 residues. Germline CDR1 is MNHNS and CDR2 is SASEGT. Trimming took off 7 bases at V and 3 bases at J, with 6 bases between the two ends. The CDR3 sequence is CASTDHTEAFF. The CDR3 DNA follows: TGTGCCAGCACGGATCACACTGAAGCTTTCTTT.

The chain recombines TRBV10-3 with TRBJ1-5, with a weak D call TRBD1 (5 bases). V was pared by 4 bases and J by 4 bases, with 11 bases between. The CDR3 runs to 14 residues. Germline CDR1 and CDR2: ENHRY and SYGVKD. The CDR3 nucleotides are TGTGCCATCAGTGCTTGGGGCCAAAATCAGCCCCAGCATTTT. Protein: CAISAWGQNQPQHF.

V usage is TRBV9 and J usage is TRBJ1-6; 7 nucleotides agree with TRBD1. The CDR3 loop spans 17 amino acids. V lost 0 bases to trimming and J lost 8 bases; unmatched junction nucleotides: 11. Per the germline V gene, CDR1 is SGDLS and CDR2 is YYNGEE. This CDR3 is CASSVAPRGKEDSPLHF. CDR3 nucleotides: TGTGCCAGCAGCGTAGCCCCCAGGGGGAAGGAGGATTCACCCCTCCACTTT.

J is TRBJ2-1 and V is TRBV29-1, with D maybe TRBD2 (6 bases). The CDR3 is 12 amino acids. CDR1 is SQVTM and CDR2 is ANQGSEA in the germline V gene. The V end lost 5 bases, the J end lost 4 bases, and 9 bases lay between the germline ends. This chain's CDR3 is CSVQEGYNEQFF. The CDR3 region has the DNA TGCAGCGTTCAGGAGGGTTACAATGAGCAGTTCTTC.

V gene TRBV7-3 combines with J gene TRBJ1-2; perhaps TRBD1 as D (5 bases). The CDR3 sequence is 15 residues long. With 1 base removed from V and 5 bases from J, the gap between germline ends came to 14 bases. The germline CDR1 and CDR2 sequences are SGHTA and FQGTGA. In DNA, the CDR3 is TGTGCCAGCAGCTTAAATGTTGCAGGGACGTATGGCTACACCTTC. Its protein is CASSLNVAGTYGYTF.

The CDR3 sequence: CSVPGQGYGYTF. In DNA form, the CDR3 reads TGCAGCGTTCCGGGACAGGGATATGGCTACACCTTC. This chain connects TRBV29-1 to TRBJ1-2; 9 bases line up with TRBD1. The CDR3 has 12 residues. The trim removed 5 bases at V and 5 bases at J, leaving 3 bases unmatched. The germline V gene has CDR1 SQVTM and CDR2 ANQGSEA.

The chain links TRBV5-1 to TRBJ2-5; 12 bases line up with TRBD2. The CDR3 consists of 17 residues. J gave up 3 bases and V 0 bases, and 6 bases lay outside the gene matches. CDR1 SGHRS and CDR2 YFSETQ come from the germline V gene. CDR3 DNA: TGCGCCAGCAGCTTGGGGGCTCGGACTAGCGGGGAAGAGACCCAGTACTTC. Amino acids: CASSLGARTSGEETQYF.